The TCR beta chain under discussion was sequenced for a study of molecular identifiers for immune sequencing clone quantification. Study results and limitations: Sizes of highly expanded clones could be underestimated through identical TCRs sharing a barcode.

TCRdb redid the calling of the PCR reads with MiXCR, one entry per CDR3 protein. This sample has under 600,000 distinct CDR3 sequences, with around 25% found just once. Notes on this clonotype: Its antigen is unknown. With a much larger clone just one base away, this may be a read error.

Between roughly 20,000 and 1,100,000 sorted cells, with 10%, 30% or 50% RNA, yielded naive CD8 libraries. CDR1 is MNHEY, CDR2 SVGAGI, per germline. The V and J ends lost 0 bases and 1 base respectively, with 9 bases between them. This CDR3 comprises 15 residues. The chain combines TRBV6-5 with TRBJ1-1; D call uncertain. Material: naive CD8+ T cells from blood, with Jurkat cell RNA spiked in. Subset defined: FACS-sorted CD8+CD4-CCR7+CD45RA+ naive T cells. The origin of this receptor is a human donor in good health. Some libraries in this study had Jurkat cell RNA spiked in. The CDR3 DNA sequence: TGTGCCAGCAGTTACTCCATGGAGCAGAACACTGAAGCTTTCTTT. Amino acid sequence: CASSYSMEQNTEAFF.